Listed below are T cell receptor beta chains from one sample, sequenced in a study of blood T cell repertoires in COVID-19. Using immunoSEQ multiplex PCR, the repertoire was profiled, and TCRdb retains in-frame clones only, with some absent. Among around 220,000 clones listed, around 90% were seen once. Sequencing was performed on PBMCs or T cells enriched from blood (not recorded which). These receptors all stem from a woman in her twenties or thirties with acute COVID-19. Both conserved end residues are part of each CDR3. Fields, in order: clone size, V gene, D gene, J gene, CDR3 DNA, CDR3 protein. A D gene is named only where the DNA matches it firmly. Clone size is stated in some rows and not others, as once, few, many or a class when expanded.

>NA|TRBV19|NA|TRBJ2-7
TGTGCCAGTAGTATAGGGGTTAGTAGCCCCTACGAGCAGTACTTC
CASSIGVSSPYEQYF
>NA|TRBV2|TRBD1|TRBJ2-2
TGTGCCAGCAGACAGGGGGTTAATACCGGGGAGCTGTTTTTT
CASRQGVNTGELFF
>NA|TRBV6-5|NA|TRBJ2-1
TGTGCCAGCAGTACCTTCCAGGTCGATGAGCAGTTCTTC
CASSTFQVDEQFF
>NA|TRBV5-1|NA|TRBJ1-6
TGCGCCAGCACCCCCCATCAGCAGGGCTCCTCTTCACCCCTCCACTTT
CASTPHQQGSSSPLHF
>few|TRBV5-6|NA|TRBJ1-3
TGTGCCAGCAGCTTGTTGGGGGCCGGCACCATATATTTT
CASSLLGAGTIYF
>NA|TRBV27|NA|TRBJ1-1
TGTGCCAGCAGTTTATTCCCTTACGGGAACACTGAAGCTTTCTTT
CASSLFPYGNTEAFF
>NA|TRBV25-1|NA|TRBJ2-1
TGTGCCAGCAGTGAATTCCCCCACTGGAGCTCCTACAATGAGCAGTTCTTC
CASSEFPHWSSYNEQFF
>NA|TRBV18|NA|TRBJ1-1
TGTGCCAGCTCGCCCCGCGGCGAAAACACTGAAGCTTTCTTT
CASSPRGENTEAFF
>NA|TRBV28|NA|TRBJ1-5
TGTGCCAGCAGTCCAGGGTCCGGACAGCCCCAGCATTTT
CASSPGSGQPQHF
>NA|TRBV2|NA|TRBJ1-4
TGTGCCAGCAGAGTCCATGGTGGCAGGGGAGGGGGAAGGGAAAAACTGTTTTTT
CASRVHGGRGGGREKLFF
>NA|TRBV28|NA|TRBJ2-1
TGTGCCAGCAGTTTTCTACCCAGGATATCCGAGCAGTTCTTC
CASSFLPRISEQFF
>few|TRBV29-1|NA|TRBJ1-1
TGCAGCGCTTATGGCGGCAGCCTCATGAACACTGAAGCTTTCTTT
CSAYGGSLMNTEAFF
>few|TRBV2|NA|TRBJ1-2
TGTGCCAGCAGTGTTGGGGACTTTAACTATGGCTACACCTTC
CASSVGDFNYGYTF
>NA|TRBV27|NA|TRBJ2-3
TGTGCCAGCAGTTTGAAGCATCCAGATACGCAGTATTTT
CASSLKHPDTQYF
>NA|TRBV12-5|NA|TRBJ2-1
TGTGCTAGTGGTTTGGTACGAGGGAGCTCCTACAATGAGCAGTTCTTC
CASGLVRGSSYNEQFF
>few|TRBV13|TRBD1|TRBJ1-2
TGTGCCAGCAGAACGACAGGGAACTATGGCTACACCTTC
CASRTTGNYGYTF
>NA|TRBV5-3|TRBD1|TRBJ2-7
TGTGCCAGAAGCCTAGCCCGGGACAGAGCCTACGAGCAGTACTTC
CARSLARDRAYEQYF
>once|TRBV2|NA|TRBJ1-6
TGTGCCAGCTGGCAGGGTAGTTTTTCACCCCTCCACTTT
CASWQGSFSPLHF
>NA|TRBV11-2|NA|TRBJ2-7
TGTGCCAGCAGCCGCGGGCAACCGGCCTACGAGCAGTACTTC
CASSRGQPAYEQYF
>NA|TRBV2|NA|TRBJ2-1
TGTGCCAGCAGCTTAAACAATGAGCAGTTCTTC
CASSLNNEQFF
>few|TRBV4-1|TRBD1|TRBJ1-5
TGCGCCAGCAGCCTTAGGACAGGGGGACGTCAGCCCCAGCATTTT
CASSLRTGGRQPQHF
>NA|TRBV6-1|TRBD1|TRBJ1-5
TGTGCCAGCAGTGACAGGGGGATCTCCTTTCAGCCCCAGCATTTT
CASSDRGISFQPQHF
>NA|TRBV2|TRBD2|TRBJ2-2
TGTGCCAGCAGGGGACTAGACGCCGGGGAGCTGTTTTTT
CASRGLDAGELFF
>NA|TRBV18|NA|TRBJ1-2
TGTGCCAGCTCACGACAAAAGGATGGCTACACCTTC
CASSRQKDGYTF
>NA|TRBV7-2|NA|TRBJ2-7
TGTGCCAGCAGCTTAGACGGGTCGTTTCCCTACGAGCAGTACTTC
CASSLDGSFPYEQYF
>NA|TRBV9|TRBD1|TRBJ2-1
TGTGCCAGCAGCGTCTCGGGACAGCCTTCCAATGAGCAGTTCTTC
CASSVSGQPSNEQFF
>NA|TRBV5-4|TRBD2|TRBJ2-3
TGTGCCAGCAGCTGGACTAGCGGGATGTGGGCAGATACGCAGTATTTT
CASSWTSGMWADTQYF
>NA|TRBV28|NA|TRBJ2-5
TGTGCCAGCAGATCCAACAGGGAGGAGACCCAGTACTTC
CASRSNREETQYF
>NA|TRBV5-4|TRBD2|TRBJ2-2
TGTGCCAGCAGTCCGGCTGCTAGCGGGGTTACCGGGGAGCTGTTTTTT
CASSPAASGVTGELFF
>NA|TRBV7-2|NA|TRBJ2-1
TGTGCCAGCAGCGTAACCATCGGGACTCCCTATGAGCAGTTCTTC
CASSVTIGTPYEQFF
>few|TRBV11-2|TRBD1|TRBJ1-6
TGTGCCAGCAGCTGGAGAACCGGGACAGGGGTTTCGCGTTCACCCCTCCACTTT
CASSWRTGTGVSRSPLHF
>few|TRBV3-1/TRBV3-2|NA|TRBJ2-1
TGTGCCAGCAGCCAGAACCCTCTAGGTAATAATGAGCAGTTCTTC
CASSQNPLGNNEQFF
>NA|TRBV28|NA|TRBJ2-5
TGTGCCAGCAACACCGGAGGGGGGGTCCAAGAGACCCAGTACTTC
CASNTGGGVQETQYF
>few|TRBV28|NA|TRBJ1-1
TGTGCCAGCAGTTTTGCGGGACGGGGGACTGAAGCTTTCTTT
CASSFAGRGTEAFF
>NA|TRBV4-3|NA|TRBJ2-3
TGCGCCAGCAGCCCGGATACTAACACAGATACGCAGTATTTT
CASSPDTNTDTQYF
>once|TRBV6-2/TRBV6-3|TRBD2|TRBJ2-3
TGTGCCAGCAGTTACTTAGGTAGCGGGAGGGGGCCAGATACGCAGTATTTT
CASSYLGSGRGPDTQYF
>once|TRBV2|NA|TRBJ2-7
TGTGCCAGCAGCGGATTCGCCAGCGCGACCTACGAGCAGTACTTC
CASSGFASATYEQYF
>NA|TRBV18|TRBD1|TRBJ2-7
TGTGCCAGCTCACTGGACAGGGCCGAGCAGTACTTC
CASSLDRAEQYF
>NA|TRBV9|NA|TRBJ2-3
TGTGCCAGCACTCAACAGGGGGGGGCAGATACGCAGTATTTT
CASTQQGGADTQYF
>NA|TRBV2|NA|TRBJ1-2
TGTGCCAGCAGTTGGGAGACGGGAGACTATGGCTACACCTTC
CASSWETGDYGYTF
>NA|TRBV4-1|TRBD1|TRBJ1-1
TGCGCCAGCAGCCAGGTTCCGGGACAGGGTAACACTGAAGCTTTCTTT
CASSQVPGQGNTEAFF
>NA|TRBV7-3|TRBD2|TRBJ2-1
TGTGCCAGCAGCGTGACTAGCGGGAGTGGTTTCAATGAGCAGTTCTTC
CASSVTSGSGFNEQFF
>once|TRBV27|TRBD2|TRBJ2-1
TGTGCCAGCAGTTTGGCGGGACTAGCGACCCATGAGCAGTTCTTC
CASSLAGLATHEQFF
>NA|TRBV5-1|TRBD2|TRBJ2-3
TGCGCCAGCAGCTTGGCTAGCGGGGTCCTGAGTACGCAGTATTTT
CASSLASGVLSTQYF
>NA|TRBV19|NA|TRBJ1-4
TGTGCCAGTAGTATAGAGGGCCCGAATGAAAAACTGTTTTTT
CASSIEGPNEKLFF
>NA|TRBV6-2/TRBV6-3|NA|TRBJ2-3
TGTGCCAGCAGTTTGGGACTTGGAGGGGTAGATACGCAGTATTTT
CASSLGLGGVDTQYF
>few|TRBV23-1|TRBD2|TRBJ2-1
TGCGCCAGCAGTCACCCAAATTCTAGCGGGAGCATACGCCCTGAGCAGTTCTTC
CASSHPNSSGSIRPEQFF
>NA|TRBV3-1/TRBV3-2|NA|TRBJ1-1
TGTGCCAGCAGCCAAGTGGAAGGGAGGTCTGAAGCTTTCTTT
CASSQVEGRSEAFF
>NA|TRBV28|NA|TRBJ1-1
TGTGCCAGCAGTGGTCTCAGGGGAAGCACTGAAGCTTTCTTT
CASSGLRGSTEAFF
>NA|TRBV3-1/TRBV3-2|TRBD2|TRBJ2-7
TGTGCCAGCAGCCAAGAAGCGGGACGGGACTACGAGCAGTACTTC
CASSQEAGRDYEQYF
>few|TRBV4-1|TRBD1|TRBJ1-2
TGCGCCAGCAGTTTCGGACAGGCCAACTATGGCTACACCTTC
CASSFGQANYGYTF
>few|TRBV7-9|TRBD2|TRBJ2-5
TGTGCCAGCAGCTTAGAGGCGGGAGTAGTGGAAGAGACCCAGTACTTC
CASSLEAGVVEETQYF
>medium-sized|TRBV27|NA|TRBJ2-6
TGTGCCAGCAGTTTAACAGGTTTCTCTGGGGCCAACGTCCTGACTTTC
CASSLTGFSGANVLTF
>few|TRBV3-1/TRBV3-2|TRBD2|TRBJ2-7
TGTGCCAGCAGTCCTAGGGCGGGAGGAACTTACGAGCAGTACTTC
CASSPRAGGTYEQYF
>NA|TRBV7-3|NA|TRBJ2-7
TGTGCCAGCAGCCACCGCACAGGGAACTACGAGCAGTACTTC
CASSHRTGNYEQYF
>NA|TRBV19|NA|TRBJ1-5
TGTGCCAGTAGTATAGGGGCGGGACGGCCCCAGCATTTT
CASSIGAGRPQHF
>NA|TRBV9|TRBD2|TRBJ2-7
TGTGCCAGCAGCGTAGGGACTAGCGCGACCTACGAGCAGTACTTC
CASSVGTSATYEQYF
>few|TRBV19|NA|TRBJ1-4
TGTGCCAGCCTCCCCGAAAGACAGGCTAATGAAAAACTGTTTTTT
CASLPERQANEKLFF
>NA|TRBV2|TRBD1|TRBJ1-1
TGTGCCAGCAGTTCCACAGGGGTGAACACTGAAGCTTTCTTT
CASSSTGVNTEAFF